This T cell receptor beta chain is drawn from a study of identical twins. Study-level findings and limits: Reduced insertions were recorded for abundant cord blood beta clonotypes, with no such pattern in memory repertoires. Models underestimated how often monozygotic twins shared out-of-frame TCR alpha.

The CDR3 runs to 15 residues. The ends were cut back, 5 bases at V and 0 bases at J, with 16 bases in the middle. Germline lookup yields CDR1 DFQATT and CDR2 SNEGSKA (reference sequence). TCRdb called the 5' RACE reads again in MiXCR, with one record for every CDR3 protein. The sample holds under 300,000 distinct CDR3 sequences, about an eighth seen once. In regard to this clonotype: The antigen is undetermined.

The genes are TRBV20-1 and TRBJ1-2; the D gene is possibly TRBD1 (6 bases). The receptor was derived from a woman aged 18-30 years in good health. The material sequenced was memory (CD45RO+) T cells sorted from blood. The CDR3, as DNA: TGCAGTGCTCCAAAACAGGGCCAGGCTAACTATGGCTACACCTTC. Translation: CSAPKQGQANYGYTF.